The 19 T cell receptor beta chains presented below share a single source sample, sequenced in a study of blood T cell repertoires in COVID-19. Assay: immunoSEQ multiplex PCR; the TCRdb copy retains only in-frame clones and omits some. The sample yields over 150,000 clones, approximately 91% seen once. What was sequenced was peripheral blood. These receptor sequences come from a man younger than 30 with acute or convalescent COVID-19.

The gene calls are TRBV4-1 and TRBJ2-6; D is perhaps TRBD2 (5 bases). The germline CDR1 and CDR2 sequences are MGHRA and YSYEKL. V lost 9 bases, J lost 0 bases, and 18 bases lay in between. This CDR3 contains 17 residues. CDR3 loop: CASQPGIIISGANVLTF. The DNA of the CDR3 is TGCGCCAGTCAGCCGGGGATTATTATCTCTGGGGCCAACGTCCTGACTTTC.

The rearrangement joins TRBV19 to TRBJ2-2; D unclear. Trimming took 8 bases from V and 3 from J, leaving 16 bases between them. The CDR3 consists of 15 residues. Germline CDR1 reads LNHDA; CDR2 reads SQIVND (reference sequence). The CDR3 DNA sequence: TGTGCCAGTCACAGCTTACTGAGCTACACCGGGGAGCTGTTTTTT. Translating it yields CASHSLLSYTGELFF.

V and J are TRBV5-6 and TRBJ2-5, with 11 bases identical to TRBD2. The V gene end was trimmed by 4 bases and the J gene end by 5 bases; junction bases not matched to a gene: 10. This CDR3 is built from 16 residues. Per the germline V gene, CDR1 is SGHDT and CDR2 is YYEEEE. The CDR3 DNA follows: TGTGCCAGCAGCACCGGGACTAGCGGAGGGTGGGAGACCCAGTACTTC. Translation: CASSTGTSGGWETQYF.

The chain uses TRBV29-1 and TRBJ2-1; D unresolved. The germline gives CDR1 SQVTM, CDR2 ANQGSEA. This CDR3 is built from 16 residues. V lost 0 bases, J lost 0 bases, and 12 bases lay in between. DNA of the CDR3: TGCAGCGTTGAAGATCGCGCCGGTAGCTCCTACAATGAGCAGTTCTTC. It encodes CSVEDRAGSSYNEQFF.

V usage is TRBV18 and J usage is TRBJ1-2; D gene unclear. V gave up 3 bases and J gave up 3 bases, with 11 bases separating them. The V gene's germline CDR1 is KGHSH and CDR2 LQKENI. This CDR3 region has 14 residues. CDR3 nucleotide sequence: TGTGCCAGCTCACCGGAGGCTTCCTACTATGGCTACACCTTC. Protein sequence: CASSPEASYYGYTF.

The rearrangement uses TRBV5-3 and TRBJ1-6; 10 bases map to TRBD1. TRBV5-3 is noted as an ORF with a role that remains uncertain. The J segment lost 10 bases and the V segment lost 3 bases, leaving 4 bases of the junction unmatched. The CDR3 covers 14 residues. The CDR3 spells CARSWTGGKSPLHF. The DNA for the CDR3 is TGTGCCAGAAGCTGGACAGGGGGTAAATCACCCCTCCACTTT.

The chain recombines TRBV9 with TRBJ1-5, with a tentative D call TRBD1 (5 bases). Trimming took 2 bases from V and 4 from J, leaving 13 bases between them. The CDR3 is 15 residues long. The V gene's germline CDR1 is SGDLS and CDR2 YYNGEE. The CDR3 DNA is TGTGCCAGCAGCGTCGGGGGTTCGATAAATCAGCCCCAGCATTTT. It codes for CASSVGGSINQPQHF.

The J gene is TRBJ2-2, the V gene TRBV5-1, with no clear D. The CDR3 runs 13 residues. Germline CDR1 SGHRS, CDR2 YFSETQ. Trimming took off 2 bases at V and 4 bases at J, with 6 bases between the two ends. The CDR3 sequence: CASSFGSTGELFF. CDR3 coding DNA: TGCGCCAGCAGCTTCGGGTCCACCGGGGAGCTGTTTTTT.

The CDR3 region has the DNA TGCAGCGTGATAGCAGGGGGTCAGCCCCAGCATTTT. It is translated as CSVIAGGQPQHF. This chain joins TRBV29-1 and TRBJ1-5; 7 nucleotides agree with TRBD1. V lost 6 bases to trimming and J lost 6 bases; unmatched junction nucleotides: 5. This CDR3 region has 12 residues. CDR1 and CDR2 (germline): SQVTM, ANQGSEA. The complete variable domain, with remaining parts taken from reference TRBV29-1 and TRBJ1-5, reads SAVISQKPSRDICQRGTSLTIQCQVDSQVTMMFWYRQQPGQSLTLIATANQGSEATYESGFVIDKFPISRPNLTFSTLTVSNMSPEDSSIYLCSVIAGGQPQHFGDGTRLSIL.

V is TRBV6-2 or TRBV6-3 and J is TRBJ2-7, with D possibly matching TRBD1 (5 bases). Germline assignment: CDR1 MNHEY and CDR2 SVGEGT. CDR3 length equals 13 residues. V lost 3 bases and J 5 bases, leaving 11 bases between the germline ends. Here the CDR3 reads CASSYQGTNEQYF. Here the CDR3 DNA reads TGTGCCAGCAGTTATCAGGGTACCAACGAGCAGTACTTC.

The V and J genes are TRBV5-1 and TRBJ2-5; TRBD1 is a possible D gene (7 bases). CDR3 size: 14 residues. With 4 bases removed from V and 3 bases from J, the gap between germline ends came to 13 bases. Germline assignment: CDR1 SGHRS and CDR2 YFSETQ. CDR3 nucleotide sequence: TGCGCCAGCAGCGGGGGGACAGCTGAAGAGACCCAGTACTTC. It yields the protein CASSGGTAEETQYF.

This clone appeared once. The chain has TRBV4-1 and TRBJ1-2, with a weak D call TRBD1 (5 bases). V gave up 1 base and J gave up 10 bases, with 16 bases separating them. Germline CDR1 and CDR2: MGHRA and YSYEKL. CDR3 size: 14 residues. In nucleotides, the CDR3 is TGCGCCAGCAGCCAAGTCTCAGGGAGGTTATACTACACCTTC. This sequence encodes CASSQVSGRLYYTF.

The chain uses TRBV6-5 and TRBJ1-2; TRBD1 might be the D (6 bases). The V end lost 6 bases, the J end lost 8 bases, and 13 bases lay between the germline ends. CDR1 is MNHEY, CDR2 SVGAGI, per germline. The CDR3 sequence is 12 residues long. CDR3 in DNA: TGTGCCAGCAGGGATACAGGGTTCGGCTACACCTTC. It specifies CASRDTGFGYTF.

This chain uses TRBV19 with TRBJ1-1, with 9 positions matching TRBD1. J gave up 1 base and V 6 bases, and 9 bases lay outside the gene matches. The germline V gene has CDR1 LNHDA and CDR2 SQIVND (reference sequence). CDR3 length: 16 residues. The CDR3 here is CASRYRGRPANTEAFF. CDR3 coding DNA: TGTGCCAGTAGATACAGGGGGCGCCCCGCGAACACTGAAGCTTTCTTT. Drawing the rest from reference TRBV19 and TRBJ1-1, the complete variable domain is DGGITQSPKYLFRKEGQNVTLSCEQNLNHDAMYWYRQDPGQGLRLIYYSQIVNDFQKGDIAEGYSVSREKKESFPLTVTSAQKNPTAFYLCASRYRGRPANTEAFFGQGTRLTVV.

This sequence joins TRBV11-2 and TRBJ2-1; 8 nucleotides align to TRBD2. This CDR3 region has 17 residues. Germline V gene data show CDR1 as SGHAT and CDR2 as FQNNGV. With V trimmed by 1 base and J by 1 base, 6 bases remained unmatched. CDR3 region: CASSLARLAQSYNEQFF. The CDR3 DNA follows: TGTGCCAGCAGCTTAGCCCGACTAGCGCAATCCTACAATGAGCAGTTCTTC.

The V call is TRBV11-2, the J call TRBJ2-7; 10 bases are shared with TRBD1. There are 15 residues in the CDR3. CDR1 and CDR2 from the germline V gene are SGHAT and FQNNGV. The V gene end was trimmed by 5 bases and the J gene end by 1 base; junction bases not matched to a gene: 5. Written as DNA, the CDR3 is TGTGCCAGCAGCGCTGTGGGACAGGGGTCCTACGAGCAGTACTTC. This codes for CASSAVGQGSYEQYF.

The chain carries TRBV6-5 and TRBJ2-7; TRBD1 matches 7 bases. With 8 bases clipped from V and 1 base from J, the junction kept 11 bases outside the gene matches. The CDR3 is 15 residues long. The germline CDR1 and CDR2 sequences are MNHEY and SVGAGI. CDR3 sequence (DNA): TGTGCCAGCCGAACTCCGGGACAGAAGTCCTACGAGCAGTACTTC. It is translated as CASRTPGQKSYEQYF.

V gene TRBV7-9 combines with J gene TRBJ1-3; TRBD1 matches 7 bases. The length of the CDR3 is 17 residues. The J segment lost 2 bases and the V segment lost 3 bases, leaving 10 bases of the junction unmatched. CDR1 SEHNR and CDR2 FQNEAQ come from the germline V gene (reference sequence). The CDR3 coding sequence is TGTGCCAGCAGCTTCCCCGGGACAACAGGGGCTGGAAACACCATATATTTT. Amino acid sequence: CASSFPGTTGAGNTIYF.

The rearrangement links TRBV19 to TRBJ1-2, with D perhaps matching TRBD1 (6 bases). Per germline, CDR1 LNHDA and CDR2 SQIVND (reference sequence). This CDR3 contains 14 residues. V was trimmed by 3 bases and J by 2 bases, leaving 10 bases between them. The CDR3 DNA is TGTGCCAGTAGTATTTGGGGGCGCAACTATGGCTACACCTTC. It codes for CASSIWGRNYGYTF.